The source of this T cell receptor beta chain is a study of OX40 agonist ivuxolimab in advanced cancers. The germline V and J ends were trimmed by 4 bases and 8 bases, with 17 bases remaining between them. There are 15 residues in the CDR3. The germline V gene encodes CDR1 SEHNR and CDR2 FQNEAQ (reference sequence). The data were produced by immunoSEQ multiplex PCR, yet TCRdb's version contains in-frame clones alone and is incomplete. The profile covers several thousand clones, with approximately 71% appearing a single time and more than 15% taken by the ten largest. The material was CD4+ or CD8+ T cells sorted from blood, obtained in a trial of the OX40 agonist ivuxolimab. This chain uses TRBV7-9 with TRBJ1-4; D perhaps matches TRBD1 (5 bases). The TCR comes from an adult with an advanced solid tumor such as melanoma, head and neck, liver or kidney cancer. CDR3 sequence (DNA): TGTGCCAGCAGCTCACCCAGGGTTGAGACGGAAAAACTGTTTTTT. This sequence encodes CASSSPRVETEKLFF.